A selection of T cell receptor beta chains follows, all from one sample in a study of graft-versus-host responses after intestinal transplantation. Here immunoSEQ multiplex PCR was the method, and the copy in TCRdb shows in-frame clones only, minus some. The sample shows approximately 99,000 clones, around 90% of them seen only once. These receptors are not linked to any known antigen. The source was unstimulated CD8+ T cells sorted from spleen or lymph node cells, collected before transplant. These receptors originate from a human donor who was the organ donor for an intestinal transplant. Each CDR3 is given with its conserved first and last residue. A D gene is named only where the DNA matches it firmly.

D gene	V gene	J gene	CDR3 protein
.	TRBV6-5	TRBJ1-6	CASSYFRSSPLHF
.	TRBV21-1	TRBJ2-7	CAILKAGLGEQYF
.	TRBV7-9	TRBJ2-3	CASSPSGFSTDTQYF
.	TRBV5-6	TRBJ2-7	CASSFGVPQAGEQYF
TRBD1	TRBV5-1	TRBJ1-6	CASSLGPSIQGASPLHF
.	TRBV27	TRBJ2-3	CASSLLGSTDTQYF
.	TRBV11-3	TRBJ1-3	CASSFKAINPTSTDTIYF
TRBD1	TRBV28	TRBJ2-1	CASSIGNYRGAENEQFF
.	TRBV7-9	TRBJ1-2	CASSTEMKDRYYGYTF
.	TRBV6-6	TRBJ1-5	CASRIPGYSNQPQHF
TRBD2	TRBV7-6	TRBJ2-3	CASSLGGGRAGDTQYF
TRBD2	TRBV19	TRBJ2-5	CASSRNPPRLAGQETQYF
TRBD1	TRBV20-1	TRBJ1-1	CSANRQGNAFF
.	TRBV6-5	TRBJ1-1	CASSYWQGYTEAFF
.	TRBV15	TRBJ1-1	CATSRIPYQAEAFF
TRBD1	TRBV7-8	TRBJ2-7	CASSWLRDSSYEQYF
.	TRBV7-9	TRBJ2-5	CASSLSGEETQYF
.	TRBV10-1	TRBJ2-7	CASSESSLSGYEQYF
.	TRBV4-1	TRBJ2-7	CASSQISGSYEQYF
TRBD1	TRBV9	TRBJ1-2	CASSGDKGAYGYTF
.	TRBV5-4	TRBJ2-1	CASSFDKDSYNEQFF
.	TRBV6-6	TRBJ1-1	CASSYFAAPTEAFF
.	TRBV28	TRBJ1-6	CASSFVRYNSPLHF
TRBD2	TRBV27	TRBJ2-1	CASSFWVGSGTEQFF
.	TRBV25-1	TRBJ2-6	CATSVSTGCCGANVLTF
.	TRBV4-1	TRBJ1-2	CASSQGPGVDGYTF
TRBD2	TRBV27	TRBJ2-7	CASRISGNPFEQYF
.	TRBV7-8	TRBJ2-7	CASSAGTAYEQYF
TRBD2	TRBV7-9	TRBJ2-1	CASSTEREAYDEQFF
TRBD1	TRBV29-1	TRBJ1-5	CSVEDRGLGRQGRCNQLQHF
TRBD1	TRBV4-2	TRBJ1-2	CASSQSGQGRGYTF
.	TRBV4-1	TRBJ1-2	CASSQAQGINYGYTF
TRBD2	TRBV4-2	TRBJ2-3	CASSRTTSGTDTQYF
.	TRBV28	TRBJ2-5	CASSLFGVGETQYF
.	TRBV5-5	TRBJ2-7	CASRRTEYEQYF
.	TRBV2	TRBJ2-7	CATEGGYEQYF
.	TRBV23-1	TRBJ1-5	CASTLPTVEPQHF
.	TRBV11-2	TRBJ2-7	CASSAFTSTLHF
TRBD1	TRBV5-4	TRBJ2-7	CASSLGYLLGQTF
TRBD1	TRBV5-4	TRBJ2-7	CASSQAGTAYYEQYF
.	TRBV30	TRBJ1-1	CAWSIEENTEAFF
.	TRBV7-2	TRBJ2-5	CASSLAQRVETQYF
.	TRBV28	TRBJ1-2	CASSQQGWYGYTF
.	TRBV21-1	TRBJ1-4	CASSKGQGADEKLFF
.	TRBV5-1	TRBJ1-2	CASSSEGTTVGANYGYTF
.	TRBV2	TRBJ2-2	CASMGTCCTGELFF
.	TRBV5-1	TRBJ2-1	CASSLADSAGPYNEQFF
.	TRBV2	TRBJ1-1	CASSTGLGTEAFF
TRBD2	TRBV5-4	TRBJ2-2	CASSPSLLFSGGGELFF
TRBD1	TRBV7-9	TRBJ1-3	CASSPGTGLDGNTIYF
.	TRBV27	TRBJ2-2	CASSLMYTGELFF
.	TRBV18	TRBJ1-5	CASSTEYGSGNQPQHF